This T cell receptor beta chain was recovered during a study of T cell repertoires in ileal Crohn's disease. Study observations and caveats: All patients with clonality above 26.8% had endoscopic recurrence. Compared with non-smokers, active smokers at surgery showed more clonal expansions.

The CDR3 runs to 15 residues. Unmatched junction bases numbered 6, after V lost 4 bases and J lost 6 bases. Germline V gives CDR1 SEHNR, CDR2 FQNEAQ (reference sequence). Worth noting for this clone: The antigen remains unidentified.

Sequencing was performed with immunoSEQ multiplex PCR; in TCRdb, only in-frame clones are kept and a portion is missing. The sample shows roughly 14,000 clones, roughly 80% of them seen only once. This chain links TRBV7-9 with TRBJ2-1, with TRBD1 identical over 10 bases. The origin of this receptor is an adult with Crohn's disease. Sequences were obtained from ileal tissue. Here the CDR3 reads CASSSRTGGFNEQFF. The CDR3 nucleotides are TGTGCCAGCAGCTCAAGGACAGGGGGGTTCAATGAGCAGTTCTTC.